The present T cell receptor (beta chain) was sequenced within a study of T cell changes during pregnancy in multiple sclerosis. CDR3 length: 15 residues. V shed 6 bases and J 5 bases; nucleotides not matched to a gene: 10. From germline, CDR1 is MGHDK and CDR2 SYGVNS. The data were produced by immunoSEQ multiplex PCR, yet TCRdb's version contains in-frame clones alone and is incomplete. The table shows 80,000 to 130,000 clones, with around 93% occurring only once. V gene TRBV25-1 combines with J gene TRBJ2-1; 7 nucleotides agree with TRBD1. The sequences come from peripheral blood, collected before pregnancy. This TCR was sampled from a female donor with multiple sclerosis, enrolled in a pregnancy study. In DNA, the CDR3 is TGTGCCAGCAGAGCTTCGGACAGGAGGAACAATGAGCAGTTCTTC. It specifies CASRASDRRNNEQFF.